Following are 7 T cell receptor beta chains from one sample sequenced in a study of CD8+CD57+ T cells in acquired aplastic anemia. TCR beta VDJ and CDR3 were profiled, and genomic DNA was the template. Via MiXCR, TCRdb re-called the reads, giving one row per CDR3 protein. The sample lists about 150,000 distinct CDR3 sequences, about 48% occurring once. Patients selected for sequencing had displayed CD8+CD57+ cell expansion by flow cytometry. The material sequenced was sorted CD4+, CD8+, or CD8+CD57+ T cells (not recorded which) from PBMCs. The receptors stem from a human donor with aplastic anemia.

This clonotype was detected ten times or more. This chain connects TRBV7-9 to TRBJ2-7; 11 positions agree with TRBD1. Germline assignment: CDR1 SEHNR and CDR2 FQNEAQ (reference sequence). This CDR3 region has 14 residues. The V gene end was trimmed by 5 bases and the J gene end by 4 bases; junction bases not matched to a gene: 4. This CDR3 is CASSGRDRGYEQYF. CDR3 nucleotide sequence: TGTGCCAGCAGCGGACGGGACAGGGGGTACGAGCAGTACTTC. Filled out from reference TRBV7-9 and TRBJ2-7, the complete variable domain reads DTGVSQNPRHKITKRGQNVTFRCDPISEHNRLYWYRQTLGQGPEFLTYFQNEAQLEKSRLLSDRFSAERPKGSFSTLEIQRTEQGDSAMYLCASSGRDRGYEQYFGPGTRLTVT.

This clonotype appeared once. The rearrangement links TRBV2 to TRBJ2-2, with D perhaps matching TRBD1 (7 bases). The V end was cut by 10 bases, the J end by 4 bases, with 10 bases between. Per the germline V gene, CDR1 is SNHLY and CDR2 is FYNNEI. The CDR3 sequence is 12 residues long. DNA of the CDR3: TGTGCCAACAGGGGAGGCACCGGGGAGCTGTTTTTT. Translation: CANRGGTGELFF.

This chain links TRBV20-1 with TRBJ1-1; D remains ambiguous. Trimming removed 0 bases at V and 5 bases at J, with 13 bases between. Germline CDR1 DFQATT, CDR2 SNEGSKA (reference sequence). The CDR3 has 14 residues. The CDR3 DNA sequence: TGCAGTGCTAGAGATTACGAGGGTACGACTGAAGCTTTCTTT. Translating gives CSARDYEGTTEAFF.

The V and J genes are TRBV2 and TRBJ1-6; D not resolved. The CDR3 length is 14 residues. V gave up 4 bases and J gave up 10 bases, with 14 bases separating them. Per germline, CDR1 SNHLY and CDR2 FYNNEI. The CDR3 bases are TGTGCCAGCAGTGTGATAGCCCCGGGATCACCCCTCCACTTT. Translated, it gives CASSVIAPGSPLHF. The variable domain in full, completed from reference TRBV2 and TRBJ1-6, reads EPEVTQTPSHQVTQMGQEVILRCVPISNHLYFYWYRQILGQKVEFLVSFYNNEISEKSEIFDDQFSVERPDGSNFTLKIRSTKLEDSAMYFCASSVIAPGSPLHFGNGTRLTVT.

Concerning this clonotype: This may be a read error, as it is one base from a much larger clone. No conserved phenylalanine or tryptophan is present at the end of the CDR3, so a read error is the likely explanation. The rearrangement links TRBV27 to TRBJ2-7; D ambiguous. Germline lookup yields CDR1 MNHEY and CDR2 SMNVEV (reference sequence). The CDR3 sequence is 14 residues long. V shed 5 bases and J shed 4 bases, with 15 bases lying between them. The CDR3 DNA reads as TGTGCCAGCAGTCCTGGACCGTTCAGGTACGAGCAGTACTCC. Its translation: CASSPGPFRYEQYS.

V and J are TRBV2 and TRBJ1-5; 9 bases fit TRBD1. V lost 6 bases and J lost 1; bases outside the gene matches: 10. This CDR3 spans 17 amino acids. Germline CDR1 reads SNHLY; CDR2 reads FYNNEI. DNA of the CDR3: TGTGCCAGCAGGGGTTACGGGACAGGGAAAAGCAATCAGCCCCAGCATTTT. Protein: CASRGYGTGKSNQPQHF.

This clonotype came up many times. The rearrangement joins TRBV5-6 to TRBJ1-5; D remains ambiguous. This CDR3 is 13 amino acids long. From germline, CDR1 is SGHDT and CDR2 YYEEEE. The ends were cut back, 4 bases at V and 6 bases at J, with 11 bases in the middle. Here the CDR3 reads CASSPGVGQPQHF. The CDR3 DNA follows: TGTGCCAGCAGCCCAGGAGTAGGTCAGCCCCAGCATTTT.